Listed here are 10 T cell receptor beta chains from one sample, sequenced in a study of T cells after yellow fever vaccination. TCRdb reanalysed the 5' RACE reads using MiXCR and keeps one entry per CDR3 protein. The sample shows under 400,000 distinct CDR3 sequences, approximately 13% of them seen only once. The specimen was CD4+ T cells sorted from PBMCs, collected 15 days after the yellow fever booster vaccination. The receptor source for this set is a man aged 18 to 29 who received the YFV17D yellow fever vaccine.

This clonotype has only a few counts. The gene calls are TRBV10-2 and TRBJ1-1; unclear D gene. CDR1 and CDR2 from the germline V gene are WSHSY and SAAADI. Deletions cut 3 bases from V and 0 bases from J, with 11 bases between. CDR3 length: 15 residues. For the CDR3, the DNA is TGCGCCAGCAGTGACCCCGGGATGATGAACACTGAAGCTTTCTTT. Its protein product is CASSDPGMMNTEAFF.

The V and J genes are TRBV5-1 and TRBJ1-1; D is undetermined. Trimming shortened V by 4 bases and J by 1 base, and 8 bases separated the two germline ends. The CDR3 has 13 residues. The germline gives CDR1 SGHRS, CDR2 YFSETQ. The CDR3 loop is CASSGRPNTEAFF. CDR3 DNA sequence: TGCGCCAGCAGCGGAAGACCGAACACTGAAGCTTTCTTT.

This clonotype came up a few times. The chain combines TRBV29-1 with TRBJ2-5; D may correspond to TRBD1 or TRBD2 (6 bases each). The CDR3 spans 15 residues. The V and J ends lost 3 bases and 2 bases respectively, with 16 bases between them. Germline V gene lookup returns CDR1 SQVTM and CDR2 ANQGSEA. CDR3: CSVERNGGGQETQYF. The CDR3 nucleotides are TGCAGCGTTGAGAGAAACGGGGGCGGGCAAGAGACCCAGTACTTC.

The chain carries TRBV18 and TRBJ1-1; D ambiguous. The CDR3 is 13 residues long. V was trimmed by 3 bases and J by 4 bases, leaving 9 bases between them. Germline loops: CDR1 KGHSH, CDR2 LQKENI. Written as DNA, the CDR3 is TGTGCCAGCTCACCCGGGGATGGCACTGAAGCTTTCTTT. Translating it yields CASSPGDGTEAFF.

The chain is built from TRBV20-1 and TRBJ1-2; no clear D gene. Trimming left V 2 bases short and J 6 bases short, with 10 bases between. The CDR3 extends over 12 amino acids. Germline V lookup: CDR1 DFQATT, CDR2 SNEGSKA (reference sequence). Here the CDR3 reads CSARTPKDGYTF. The CDR3, as DNA: TGCAGTGCTAGAACCCCGAAGGATGGCTACACCTTC.

J is TRBJ1-6 and V is TRBV18; 7 nucleotides line up with TRBD1. CDR1 is KGHSH, CDR2 LQKENI, per germline. CDR3 length: 16 residues. J was trimmed by 5 bases and V by 5 bases; bases with no gene match: 9. This chain's CDR3 is CASSFVPGQNNSPLHF. The CDR3 nucleotides are TGTGCCAGCTCATTCGTTCCGGGACAGAATAATTCACCCCTCCACTTT.

This clonotype was seen more than once but under ten times. This chain uses TRBV7-2 with TRBJ2-5; 7 bases fit TRBD2. Germline V CDR1 and CDR2: SGHTA, FQGNSA. The CDR3 covers 14 residues. The ends lost 3 bases at V and 4 bases at J; junction bases unmatched: 5. CDR3 amino acids: CASSLGGFRETQYF. DNA for the CDR3: TGTGCCAGCAGCTTGGGAGGGTTCCGAGAGACCCAGTACTTC.

The chain carries TRBV14 and TRBJ2-7, with D possibly being TRBD1 (5 bases). The germline V and J ends were trimmed by 1 base and 2 bases, with 12 bases remaining between them. This CDR3 has 15 amino acids. Germline V gives CDR1 SGHDN, CDR2 FVKESK. This chain's CDR3 is CASSQGVGATYEQYF. The CDR3, as DNA: TGTGCCAGCAGCCAAGGCGTAGGGGCAACCTACGAGCAGTACTTC.

The V gene is TRBV5-1, the J gene TRBJ1-4, with 7 bases that match TRBD1. V shed 1 base and J 3 bases; nucleotides not matched to a gene: 6. Germline CDR1 and CDR2: SGHRS and YFSETQ. The CDR3 covers 16 residues. The CDR3 loop reads CASSLRITGANEKLFF. CDR3 nucleotide sequence: TGCGCCAGCAGCTTGCGTATCACAGGGGCTAATGAAAAACTGTTTTTT.

Many counts were recorded for this clonotype. V is TRBV2 and J is TRBJ2-5, with D tentatively TRBD2 (5 bases). V gave up 3 bases and J gave up 5 bases, with 10 bases separating them. The CDR3 covers 13 residues. The germline CDR1 and CDR2 sequences are SNHLY and FYNNEI. The CDR3 region has the DNA TGTGCCAGCAGTGATCGGGATAGGGAGACCCAGTACTTC. Amino acids: CASSDRDRETQYF.